The rows below give T cell receptor beta chains drawn from one sample of a study of shared clonotypes between healthy human individuals. The method was immunoSEQ multiplex PCR; TCRdb's version includes in-frame clones alone and lacks a portion of them. The table shows roughly 2,000,000 clones, with around 93% occurring only once. The sequenced sample was naive CD8+ T cells from PBMCs. These receptors all stem from a man aged 18 to 30 in good health. Some clones in this sample may be carry-over from other donors' samples. CDR3s include the opening cysteine and the closing phenylalanine or tryptophan. The order of the fields is J gene, V gene, clone size, D gene, CDR3 DNA, CDR3 protein. The D gene is left open where the match is weak. Part of the rows lack a size; the others show once, few, many or a class for expanded clones.

TRBJ1-1 TRBV15 . . TGTGCCACCAGCAGAGGGGGGTGGAACACTGAAGCTTTCTTT CATSRGGWNTEAFF
TRBJ2-5 TRBV28 . . TGTGCCAGCAAAGGGGGGGAGACCCAGTACTTC CASKGGETQYF
TRBJ2-7 TRBV6-6 . TRBD2 TGTGCCAGCAGTCAGCGGGAGTCCAACTACGAGCAGTACTTC CASSQRESNYEQYF
TRBJ1-2 TRBV28 . TRBD1 TGTGCCAGCAGCCGGACAGGGGGTAGGGATGGCTACACCTTC CASSRTGGRDGYTF
TRBJ1-1 TRBV19 . . TGTGCCAGTAGTATAGTTGTCAGAATGAACACTGAAGCTTTCTTT CASSIVVRMNTEAFF
TRBJ2-2 TRBV18 . TRBD2 TGTGCCAGCTCACCAGGGAGGGATGGCACCGGGGAGCTGTTTTTT CASSPGRDGTGELFF
TRBJ1-3 TRBV28 . . TGTGCCAGCAGCCCCGCGGAATATGGAAACACCATATATTTT CASSPAEYGNTIYF
TRBJ2-1 TRBV19 . TRBD1 TGTGCCAGTAGTATAGATGGGACAGGGTTTTTCAATGAGCAGTTCTTC CASSIDGTGFFNEQFF
TRBJ2-7 TRBV6-5 . . TGTGCCAGCAGTGCAAGGGGTAAGAGCTACGAGCAGTACTTC CASSARGKSYEQYF
TRBJ1-2 TRBV19 few . TGTGCCAGTAAGGACTATGGCTACACCTTC CASKDYGYTF
TRBJ2-5 TRBV4-2 . . TGTGCCAGCAGTCCTGGGGTGAACCAAGAGACCCAGTACTTC CASSPGVNQETQYF
TRBJ2-7 TRBV27 . . TGTGCCAGCAGTGGTGAAGGGGAAAGTACCTACGAGCAGTACTTC CASSGEGESTYEQYF
TRBJ2-7 TRBV28 . . TGTGCCAGCAGCCTCACCGGGAGCTCCTACGAGCAGTACTTC CASSLTGSSYEQYF
TRBJ1-1 TRBV6-6 . . TGTGCCAGCAGTTATCGGGAGGGATGGAACACTGAAGCTTTCTTT CASSYREGWNTEAFF
TRBJ2-7 TRBV6-6 . . TGTGCCAGCATGACAGGAGGCTACGAGCAGTACTTC CASMTGGYEQYF
TRBJ2-7 TRBV27 . TRBD2 TGTGCCAGCAGCCCGGGCACTAGCGAGCCCCCCTACGAGCAGTACTTC CASSPGTSEPPYEQYF
TRBJ1-5 TRBV9 once TRBD1 TGTGCCAGCAGCCCATGGGACAGCTCCAATCAGCCCCAGCATTTT CASSPWDSSNQPQHF
TRBJ1-5 TRBV19 once TRBD1 TGTGCCAGTAACAGGGGGCTCGGTCAGCCCCAGCATTTT CASNRGLGQPQHF
TRBJ2-5 TRBV6-5 . . TGTGCCAGCGACAAGGGCGGCGCGACCCAGTACTTC CASDKGGATQYF
TRBJ1-2 TRBV19 . . TGTGCCAGTAGTAGATGGACAGCGAACTATGGCTACACCTTC CASSRWTANYGYTF
TRBJ1-2 TRBV6-6 . TRBD1 TGTGCCAGCAGCCCCGACAGGGGGACTAACTATGGCTACACCTTC CASSPDRGTNYGYTF
TRBJ2-1 TRBV7-3 once TRBD2 TGTGCCAGCAGCGCGAGCGGGAGTAGGAATGAGCAGTTCTTC CASSASGSRNEQFF
TRBJ1-5 TRBV6-6 . TRBD1 TGTGCCAGCAGTTATCCTCGGGACAGATACAATCAGCCCCAGCATTTT CASSYPRDRYNQPQHF
TRBJ1-1 TRBV2 once TRBD1 TGTGCCAGCAGTGAAGGGACAGGGTACACTGAAGCTTTCTTT CASSEGTGYTEAFF
TRBJ1-5 TRBV27 . . TGTGCCAGCAATCCATCGTGGGGGGCCCAGCCCCAGCATTTT CASNPSWGAQPQHF
TRBJ2-6 TRBV6-1 . . TGTGCCAGCAGAGAAAGCCCCCACACTGGGGCCAACGTCCTGACTTTC CASRESPHTGANVLTF
TRBJ2-1 TRBV10-3 . TRBD2 TGTGCCATCAGTGCCCAGCGGGGAGGGATAGATGAGCAGTTCTTC CAISAQRGGIDEQFF
TRBJ2-2 TRBV9 . . TGTGCCAGCAGCGTGGCCCGAACCGGGGAGCTGTTTTTT CASSVARTGELFF
TRBJ2-7 TRBV11-2 . . TGTGCCAGCAGCCCTAGCACCCAGGCCGCGTGGGACGAGCAGTACTTC CASSPSTQAAWDEQYF